The T cell receptor (beta chain) under discussion was sequenced for a study of blood T cell repertoires in COVID-19. Across the study: Some COVID-19 samples were acute and others convalescent; all came from the United States, Italy and Spain. T cells, B-cell-depleted T cells, or PBMCs provided the cDNA or gDNA that served as material.

Methods used by the authors: Counts of nucleated cells, estimated from reference gene primer amplification, were obtained. Assay: immunoSEQ multiplex PCR; the TCRdb copy retains only in-frame clones and omits some. V and J calls and clone size follow that table, whereas D and trimming were derived from the DNA. The repertoire holds fewer than 80,000 clones, with around nine tenths as singletons. There are 17 residues in the CDR3. The V gene end was trimmed by 4 bases and the J gene end by 1 base; junction bases not matched to a gene: 9. Germline-derived CDR1 and CDR2 are SGHDT and YYEEEE. This clonotype originated in a man between 70 and 80 years old with acute or convalescent COVID-19. Sequenced: peripheral blood. V gene TRBV5-6 combines with J gene TRBJ2-2; TRBD2 matches at 8 bases. The CDR3 is CASSQFQRELNTGELFF. CDR3 coding DNA: TGTGCCAGCAGCCAGTTCCAGCGGGAGTTGAACACCGGGGAGCTGTTTTTT.